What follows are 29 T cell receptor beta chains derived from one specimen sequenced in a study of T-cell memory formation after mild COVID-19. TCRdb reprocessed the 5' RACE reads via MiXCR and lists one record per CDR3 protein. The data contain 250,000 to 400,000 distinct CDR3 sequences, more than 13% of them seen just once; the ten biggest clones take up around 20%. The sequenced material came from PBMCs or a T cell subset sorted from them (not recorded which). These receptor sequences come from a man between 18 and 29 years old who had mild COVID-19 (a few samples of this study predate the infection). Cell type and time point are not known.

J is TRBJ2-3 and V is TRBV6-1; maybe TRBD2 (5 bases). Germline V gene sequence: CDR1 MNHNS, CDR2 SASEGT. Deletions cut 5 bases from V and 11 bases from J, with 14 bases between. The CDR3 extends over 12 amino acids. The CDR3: CASSPGPAGQYF. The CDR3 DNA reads TGTGCCAGCAGTCCCGGTCCCGCGGGGCAGTATTTT.

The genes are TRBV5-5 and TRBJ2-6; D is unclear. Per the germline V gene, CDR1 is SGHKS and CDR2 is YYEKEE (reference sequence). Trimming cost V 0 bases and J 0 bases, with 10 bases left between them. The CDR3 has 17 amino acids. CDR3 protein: CASSLAWSGSGANVLTF. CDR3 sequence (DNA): TGTGCCAGCAGCTTGGCCTGGTCAGGCTCTGGGGCCAACGTCCTGACTTTC.

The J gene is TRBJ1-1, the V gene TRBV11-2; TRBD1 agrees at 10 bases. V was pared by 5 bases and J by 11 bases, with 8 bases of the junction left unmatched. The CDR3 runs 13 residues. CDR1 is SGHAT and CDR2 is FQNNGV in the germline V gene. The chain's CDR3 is CASSPDRGRWAFF. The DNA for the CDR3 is TGTGCCAGCAGCCCCGACAGGGGGCGATGGGCTTTCTTT.

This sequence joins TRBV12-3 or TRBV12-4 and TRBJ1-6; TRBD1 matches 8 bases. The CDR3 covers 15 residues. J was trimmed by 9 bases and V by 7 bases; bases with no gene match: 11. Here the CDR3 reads CASTTDREGISPLHF. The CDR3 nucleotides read TGTGCCAGCACCACGGACAGGGAAGGGATTTCACCCCTCCACTTT.

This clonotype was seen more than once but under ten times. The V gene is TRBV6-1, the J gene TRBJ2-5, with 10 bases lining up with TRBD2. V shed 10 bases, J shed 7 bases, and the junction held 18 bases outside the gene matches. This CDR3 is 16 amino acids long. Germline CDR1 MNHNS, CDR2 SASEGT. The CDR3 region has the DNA TGTGCCACCGACCGTCTCGGAACTAGCGGGGAGTGGACCCAGTACTTC. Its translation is CATDRLGTSGEWTQYF.

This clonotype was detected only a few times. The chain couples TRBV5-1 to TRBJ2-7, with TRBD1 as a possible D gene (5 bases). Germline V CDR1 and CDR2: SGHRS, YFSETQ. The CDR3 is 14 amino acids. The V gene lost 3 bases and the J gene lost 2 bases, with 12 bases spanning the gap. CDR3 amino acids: CASSSQGLPYEQYF. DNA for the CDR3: TGCGCCAGCAGCTCCCAGGGTCTTCCCTACGAGCAGTACTTC.

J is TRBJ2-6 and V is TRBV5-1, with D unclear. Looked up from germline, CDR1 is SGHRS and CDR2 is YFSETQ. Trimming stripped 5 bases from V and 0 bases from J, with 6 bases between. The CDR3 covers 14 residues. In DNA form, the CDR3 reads TGCGCCAGCAGATCGGTCTCTGGGGCCAACGTCCTGACTTTC. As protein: CASRSVSGANVLTF. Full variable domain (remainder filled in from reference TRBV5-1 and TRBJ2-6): KAGVTQTPRYLIKTRGQQVTLSCSPISGHRSVSWYQQTPGQGLQFLFEYFSETQRNKGNFPGRFSGRQFSNSRSEMNVSTLELGDSALYLCASRSVSGANVLTFGAGSRLTVL.

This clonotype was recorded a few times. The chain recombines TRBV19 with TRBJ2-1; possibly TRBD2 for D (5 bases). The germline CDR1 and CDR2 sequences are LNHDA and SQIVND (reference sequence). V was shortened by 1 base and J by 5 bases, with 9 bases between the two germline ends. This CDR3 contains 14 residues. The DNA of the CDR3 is TGTGCCAGTAGTATAGCGGGGAGAGACAATGAGCAGTTCTTC. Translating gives CASSIAGRDNEQFF.

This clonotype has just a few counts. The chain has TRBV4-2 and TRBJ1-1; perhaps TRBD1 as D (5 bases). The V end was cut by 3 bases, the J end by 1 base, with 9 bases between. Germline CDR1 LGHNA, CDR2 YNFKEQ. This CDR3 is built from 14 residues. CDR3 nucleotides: TGTGCCAGCAGCCACTTAGACAGGAACACTGAAGCTTTCTTT. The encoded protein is CASSHLDRNTEAFF.

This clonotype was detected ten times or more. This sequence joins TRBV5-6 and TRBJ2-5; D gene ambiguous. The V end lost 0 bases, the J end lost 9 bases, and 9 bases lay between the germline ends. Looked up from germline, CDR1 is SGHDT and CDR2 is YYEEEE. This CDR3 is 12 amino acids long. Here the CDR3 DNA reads TGTGCCAGCAGCTTGGTTTCCGATCCCCAGTACTTC. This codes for CASSLVSDPQYF. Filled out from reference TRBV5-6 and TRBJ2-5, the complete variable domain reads DAGVTQSPTHLIKTRGQQVTLRCSPKSGHDTVSWYQQALGQGPQFIFQYYEEEERQRGNFPDRFSGHQFPNYSSELNVNALLLGDSALYLCASSLVSDPQYFGPGTRLLVL.

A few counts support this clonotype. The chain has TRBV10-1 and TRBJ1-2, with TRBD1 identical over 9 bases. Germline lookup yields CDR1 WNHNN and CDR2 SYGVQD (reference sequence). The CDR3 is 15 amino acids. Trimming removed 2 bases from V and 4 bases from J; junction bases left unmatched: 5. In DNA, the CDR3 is TGCGCCAGCAGTGAGGCTACACAGGGGGCCTATGGCTACACCTTC. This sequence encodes CASSEATQGAYGYTF.

CDR3 amino acids: CASNTPGLGRGYTF. For the CDR3, the DNA is TGTGCCAGCAATACTCCAGGGTTGGGTCGGGGCTACACCTTC. The chain combines TRBV12-3 or TRBV12-4 with TRBJ1-2, with D perhaps TRBD1 (5 bases). The CDR3 has 14 residues. Trimming took 7 bases from V and 8 from J, leaving 20 bases between them.

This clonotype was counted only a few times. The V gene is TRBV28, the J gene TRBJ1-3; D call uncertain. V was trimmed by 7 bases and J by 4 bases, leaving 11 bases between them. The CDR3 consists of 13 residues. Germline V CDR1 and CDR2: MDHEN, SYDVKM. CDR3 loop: CASTFSVGNTIYF. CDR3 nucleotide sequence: TGTGCCAGCACCTTTTCGGTGGGAAACACCATATATTTT.

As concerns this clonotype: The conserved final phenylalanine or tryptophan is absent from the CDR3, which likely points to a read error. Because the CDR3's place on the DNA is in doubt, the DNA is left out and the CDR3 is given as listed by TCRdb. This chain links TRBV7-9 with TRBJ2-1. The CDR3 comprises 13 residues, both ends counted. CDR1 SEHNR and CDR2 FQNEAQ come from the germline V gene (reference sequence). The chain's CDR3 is CASSLESAGFPIA.

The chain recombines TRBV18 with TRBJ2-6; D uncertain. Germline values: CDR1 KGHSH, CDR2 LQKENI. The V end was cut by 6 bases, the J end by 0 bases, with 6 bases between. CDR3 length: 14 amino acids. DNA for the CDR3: TGTGCCAGCTCCGCGTTCTCTGGGGCCAACGTCCTGACTTTC. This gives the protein CASSAFSGANVLTF.

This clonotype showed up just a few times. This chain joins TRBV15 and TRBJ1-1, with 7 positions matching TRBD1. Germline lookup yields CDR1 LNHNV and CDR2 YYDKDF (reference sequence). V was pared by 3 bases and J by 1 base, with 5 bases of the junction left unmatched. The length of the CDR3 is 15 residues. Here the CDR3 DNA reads TGTGCCACCAGCAGGAAACAGGGGTGGAACACTGAAGCTTTCTTT. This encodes CATSRKQGWNTEAFF.

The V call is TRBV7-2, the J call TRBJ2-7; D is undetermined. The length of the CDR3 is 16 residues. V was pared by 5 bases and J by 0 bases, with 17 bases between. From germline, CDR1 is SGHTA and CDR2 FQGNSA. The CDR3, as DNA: TGTGCCAGCAGCATCAAGACACCAGCCGTCTCCTACGAGCAGTACTTC. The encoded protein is CASSIKTPAVSYEQYF.

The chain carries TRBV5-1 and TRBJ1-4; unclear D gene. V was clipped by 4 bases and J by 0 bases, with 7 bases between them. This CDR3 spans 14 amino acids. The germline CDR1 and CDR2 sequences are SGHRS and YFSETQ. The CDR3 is CASSADPTNEKLFF. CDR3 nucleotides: TGCGCCAGCAGCGCAGACCCAACTAATGAAAAACTGTTTTTT.

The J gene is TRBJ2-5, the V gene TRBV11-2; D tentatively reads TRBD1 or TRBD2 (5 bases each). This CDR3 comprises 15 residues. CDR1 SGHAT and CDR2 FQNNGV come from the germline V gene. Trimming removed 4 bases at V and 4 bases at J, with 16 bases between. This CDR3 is CASSWGSSGAETQYF. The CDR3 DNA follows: TGTGCCAGCAGCTGGGGAAGCTCCGGGGCAGAGACCCAGTACTTC.

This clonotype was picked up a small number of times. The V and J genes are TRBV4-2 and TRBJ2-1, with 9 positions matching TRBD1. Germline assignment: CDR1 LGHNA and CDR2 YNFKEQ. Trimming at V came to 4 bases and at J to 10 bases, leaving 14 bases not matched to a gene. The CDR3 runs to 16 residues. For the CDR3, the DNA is TGTGCCAGCAGCCCCCCGCACGGGACAGGGCCGTGGGAGCAGTTCTTC. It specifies CASSPPHGTGPWEQFF.

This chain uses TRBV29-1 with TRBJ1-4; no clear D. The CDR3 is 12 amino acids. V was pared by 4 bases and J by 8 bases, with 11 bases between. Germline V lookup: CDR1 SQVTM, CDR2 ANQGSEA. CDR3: CSVATSEEKLFF. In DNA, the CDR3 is TGCAGCGTTGCGACCTCGGAGGAAAAACTGTTTTTT.

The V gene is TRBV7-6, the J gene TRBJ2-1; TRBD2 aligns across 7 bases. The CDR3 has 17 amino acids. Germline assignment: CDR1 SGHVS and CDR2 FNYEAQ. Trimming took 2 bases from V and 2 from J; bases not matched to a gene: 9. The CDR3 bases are TGTGCCAGCAGCTTATATATGGGGGGGGTTACCTACAATGAGCAGTTCTTC. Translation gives CASSLYMGGVTYNEQFF.

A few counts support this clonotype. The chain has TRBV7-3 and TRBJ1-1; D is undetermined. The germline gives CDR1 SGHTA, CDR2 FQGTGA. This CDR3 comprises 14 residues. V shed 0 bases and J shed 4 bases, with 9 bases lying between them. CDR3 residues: CASSLTSGGTEAFF. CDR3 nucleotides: TGTGCCAGCAGCTTAACGAGTGGTGGCACTGAAGCTTTCTTT.

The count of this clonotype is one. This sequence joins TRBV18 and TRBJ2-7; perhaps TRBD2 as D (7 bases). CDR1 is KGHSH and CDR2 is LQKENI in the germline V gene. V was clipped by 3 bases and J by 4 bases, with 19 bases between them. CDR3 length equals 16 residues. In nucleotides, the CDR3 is TGTGCCAGCTCACCCCGGGAGGACAGCCGCCTTTACGAGCAGTACGTC. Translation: CASSPREDSRLYEQYV.

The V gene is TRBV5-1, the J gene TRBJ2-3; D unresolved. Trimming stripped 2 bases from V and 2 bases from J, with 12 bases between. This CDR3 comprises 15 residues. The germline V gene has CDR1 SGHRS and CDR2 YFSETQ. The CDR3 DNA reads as TGCGCCAGCAGCTTACCGGACGGTTCCACAGATACGCAGTATTTT. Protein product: CASSLPDGSTDTQYF.

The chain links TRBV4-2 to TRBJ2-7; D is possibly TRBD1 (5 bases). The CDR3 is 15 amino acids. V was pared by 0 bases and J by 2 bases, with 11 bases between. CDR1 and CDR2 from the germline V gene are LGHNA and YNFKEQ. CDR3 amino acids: CASSQDLGRAYEQYV. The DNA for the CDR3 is TGTGCCAGCAGCCAAGATCTCGGCAGGGCCTACGAGCAGTACGTC.

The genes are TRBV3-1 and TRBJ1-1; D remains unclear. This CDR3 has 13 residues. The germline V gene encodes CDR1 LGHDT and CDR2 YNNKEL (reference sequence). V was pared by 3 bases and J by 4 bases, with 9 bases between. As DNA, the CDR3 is TGTGCCAGCAGCCAGCACAAGGGCACTGAAGCTTTCTTT. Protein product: CASSQHKGTEAFF.

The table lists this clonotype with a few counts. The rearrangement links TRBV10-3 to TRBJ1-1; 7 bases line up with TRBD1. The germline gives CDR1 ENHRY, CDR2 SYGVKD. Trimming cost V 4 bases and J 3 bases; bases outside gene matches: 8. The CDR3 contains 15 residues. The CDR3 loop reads CAISGQGKRDTEAFF. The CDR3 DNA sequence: TGTGCCATCAGTGGACAGGGAAAGCGGGACACTGAAGCTTTCTTT.

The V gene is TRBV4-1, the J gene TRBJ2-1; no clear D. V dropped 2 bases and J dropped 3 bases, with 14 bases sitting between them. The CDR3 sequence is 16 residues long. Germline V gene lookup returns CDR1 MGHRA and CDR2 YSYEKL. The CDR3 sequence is CASSQWTDALYNEQFF. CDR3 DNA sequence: TGCGCCAGCAGCCAATGGACCGACGCCCTCTACAATGAGCAGTTCTTC.